The source of this T cell receptor (beta chain) is a study of blood T cells in healthy people across ages. This clonotype showed up just a few times. A J-beta primer mix and a sample-barcoded 5' primer were used in a second PCR of roughly 6 to 12 cycles. TCRdb redid the calling of the 5' RACE reads with MiXCR, one entry per CDR3 protein. The sample yields some 750,000 distinct CDR3 sequences, about a fifth seen once. The CDR3 is made up of 17 amino acids. V trimming: 2 bases; J trimming: 0 bases; junction bases outside the gene matches: 5. From germline, CDR1 is LGHNA and CDR2 YSLEER. The chain has TRBV4-3 and TRBJ1-4, with 8 bases fitting TRBD1. The sequenced sample was blood. The receptor comes from a man in his 70s in good health. The chain's CDR3 is CASSQLDRGATNEKLFF. CDR3 coding DNA: TGCGCCAGCAGCCAACTCGACAGGGGTGCAACTAATGAAAAACTGTTTTTT.